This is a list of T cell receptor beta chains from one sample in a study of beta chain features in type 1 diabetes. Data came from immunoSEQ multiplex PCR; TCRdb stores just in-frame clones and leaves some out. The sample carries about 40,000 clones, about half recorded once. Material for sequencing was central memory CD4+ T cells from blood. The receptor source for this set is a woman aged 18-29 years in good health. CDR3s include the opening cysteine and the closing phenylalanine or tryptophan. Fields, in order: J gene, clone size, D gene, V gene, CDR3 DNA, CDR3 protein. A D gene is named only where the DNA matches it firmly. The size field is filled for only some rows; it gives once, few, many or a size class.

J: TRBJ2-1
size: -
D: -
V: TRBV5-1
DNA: TGCGCCAGCAGCTTGACCCCCGGGGTTACGGGTTCCTACAATGAGCAGTTCTTC
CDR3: CASSLTPGVTGSYNEQFF

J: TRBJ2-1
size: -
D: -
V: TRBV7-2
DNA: TGTGCCAGCGGGTCGACTAGGGCCGTAAGGGGGCAGTTCTTC
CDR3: CASGSTRAVRGQFF

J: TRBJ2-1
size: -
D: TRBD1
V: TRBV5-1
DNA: TGCGCCAGCAGCTTGCCGACAGGGGATGTCGATGAGCAGTTCTTC
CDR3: CASSLPTGDVDEQFF

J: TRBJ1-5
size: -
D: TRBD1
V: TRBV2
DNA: TGTGCCAGCAGTGCGGGACAGTTAGTTCAGCCCCAGCATTTT
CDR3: CASSAGQLVQPQHF

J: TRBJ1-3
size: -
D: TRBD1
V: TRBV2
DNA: TGTGCCAGCAGAACTGACAGGGGGGGCCCTGGAAACACCATATATTTT
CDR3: CASRTDRGGPGNTIYF

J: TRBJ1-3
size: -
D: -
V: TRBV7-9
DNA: TGTGCCAGCAGCTTCGCGGGGGGCGATTTTGGAAACACCATATATTTT
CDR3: CASSFAGGDFGNTIYF

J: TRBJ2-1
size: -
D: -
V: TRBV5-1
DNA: TGCGCCAGCAGCTTGTGGGGGCCTGGGGATGAGCAGTTCTTC
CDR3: CASSLWGPGDEQFF

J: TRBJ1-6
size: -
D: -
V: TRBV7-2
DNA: TGTGCCAGCAGCTTAGTCCTGGGGGGGATCAATTCACCCCTCCACTTT
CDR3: CASSLVLGGINSPLHF

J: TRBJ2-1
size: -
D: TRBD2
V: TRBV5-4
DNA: TGTGCCAGCAGCTTGGACCCGGGGGGCTACAATGAGCAGTTCTTC
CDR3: CASSLDPGGYNEQFF

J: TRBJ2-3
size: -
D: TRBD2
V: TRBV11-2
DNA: TGTGCCAGCAGCTTAGGTTCCGGGAGGGTCGGCGATACGCAGTATTTT
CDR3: CASSLGSGRVGDTQYF

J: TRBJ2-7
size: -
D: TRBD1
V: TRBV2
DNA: TGTGCCAGCAGCGCCGATTCTAGAACCCGGGACAGTACCTACGAGCAGTACTTC
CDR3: CASSADSRTRDSTYEQYF

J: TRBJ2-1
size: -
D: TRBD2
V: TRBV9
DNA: TGTGCCAGCAGCGCAACCTCTAGCGGGGGGGTCAATGAGCAGTTCTTC
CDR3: CASSATSSGGVNEQFF

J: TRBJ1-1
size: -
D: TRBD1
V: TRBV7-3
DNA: TGTGCCAGCAGCTCGAACAGGGGGCCGACTGAAGCTTTCTTT
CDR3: CASSSNRGPTEAFF

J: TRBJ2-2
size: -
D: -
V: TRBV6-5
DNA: TGTGCCAGCAGTGCGTCGCAGGGGTTCACCGGGGAGCTGTTTTTT
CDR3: CASSASQGFTGELFF

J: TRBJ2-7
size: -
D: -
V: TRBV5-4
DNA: TGTGCCAGCAGCTTGACAGGGACCACCTACGAGCAGTACTTC
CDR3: CASSLTGTTYEQYF

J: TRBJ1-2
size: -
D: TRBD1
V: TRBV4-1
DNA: TGCGCCAGCAGCCAAGATCCATCGTGGAGGGGGCTCTATGGCTACACCTTC
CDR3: CASSQDPSWRGLYGYTF

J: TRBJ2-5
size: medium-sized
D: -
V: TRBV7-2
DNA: TGTGCCAGCAGCTTAAGCAGGCCTATGGGGACCCAGTACTTC
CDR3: CASSLSRPMGTQYF

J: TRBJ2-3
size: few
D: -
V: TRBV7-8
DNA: TGTGCCAGCAGCGTCGAGTGGGTCAGGGCAGATACGCAGTATTTT
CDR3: CASSVEWVRADTQYF

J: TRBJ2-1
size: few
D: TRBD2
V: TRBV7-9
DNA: TGTGCCAGCAGCCCCCTAGCGGGGGCCACTTTGTATGAGCAGTTCTTC
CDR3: CASSPLAGATLYEQFF

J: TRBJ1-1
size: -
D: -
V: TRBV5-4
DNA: TGTGCCAGCAGCCCGGGGGAGAACACTGAAGCTTTCTTT
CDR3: CASSPGENTEAFF

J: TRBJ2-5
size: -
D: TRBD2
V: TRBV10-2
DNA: TGCGCCAGCAGTGAGGCTAGCGGGAGGGCCGGGGGGACCCAGTACTTC
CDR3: CASSEASGRAGGTQYF

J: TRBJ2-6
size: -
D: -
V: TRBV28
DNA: TGTGCCAGCAGTTTACAGTTGTCTGGGGCCAACGTCCTGACTTTC
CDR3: CASSLQLSGANVLTF

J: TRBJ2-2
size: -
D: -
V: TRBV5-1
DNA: TGCGCCAGCAGCCTCCTAGGATCACCGGAGGAGCTGTTTTTT
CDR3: CASSLLGSPEELFF

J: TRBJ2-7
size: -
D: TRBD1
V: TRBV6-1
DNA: TGTGCCAGCAGTGTTGGGACAGGGAGGGGGGTTAGCTACGAGCAGTACTTC
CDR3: CASSVGTGRGVSYEQYF

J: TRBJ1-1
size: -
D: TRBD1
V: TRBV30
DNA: TGTGCCTGGAGGGACAGGGGGACTGAAGCTTTCTTT
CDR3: CAWRDRGTEAFF

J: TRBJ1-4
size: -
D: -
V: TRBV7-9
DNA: TGTGCCAGCAGCCCCCGCGTGGGCGAAAAACTGTTTTTT
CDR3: CASSPRVGEKLFF

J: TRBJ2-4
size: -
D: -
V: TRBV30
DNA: TGTGCCTGGAGTGTACGAACGGGCATTCAGTACTTC
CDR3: CAWSVRTGIQYF

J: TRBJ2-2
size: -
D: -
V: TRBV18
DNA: TGTGCCAGCTCACCCATGGTCGGGGTGAACACCGGGGAGCTGTTTTTT
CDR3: CASSPMVGVNTGELFF